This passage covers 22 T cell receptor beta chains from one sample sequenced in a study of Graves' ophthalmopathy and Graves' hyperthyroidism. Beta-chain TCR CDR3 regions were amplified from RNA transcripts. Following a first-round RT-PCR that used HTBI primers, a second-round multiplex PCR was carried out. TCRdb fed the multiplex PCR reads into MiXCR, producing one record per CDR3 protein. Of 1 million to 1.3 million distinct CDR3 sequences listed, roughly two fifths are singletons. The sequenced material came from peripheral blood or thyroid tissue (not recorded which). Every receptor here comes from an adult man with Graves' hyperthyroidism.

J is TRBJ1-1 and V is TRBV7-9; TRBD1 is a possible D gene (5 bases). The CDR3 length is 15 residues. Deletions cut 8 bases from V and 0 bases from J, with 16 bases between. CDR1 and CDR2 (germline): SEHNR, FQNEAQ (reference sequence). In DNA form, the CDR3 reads TGTGCCAGCTCACCACAGGAGAAAATGAACACTGAAGCTTTCTTT. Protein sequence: CASSPQEKMNTEAFF.

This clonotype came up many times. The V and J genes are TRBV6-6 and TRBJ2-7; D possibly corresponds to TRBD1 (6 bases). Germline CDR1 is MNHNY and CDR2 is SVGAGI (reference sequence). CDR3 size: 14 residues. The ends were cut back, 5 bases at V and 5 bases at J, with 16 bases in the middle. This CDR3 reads CASSGHRALHEQYF. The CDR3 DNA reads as TGTGCCAGCAGTGGGCACAGGGCCCTCCACGAGCAGTACTTC.

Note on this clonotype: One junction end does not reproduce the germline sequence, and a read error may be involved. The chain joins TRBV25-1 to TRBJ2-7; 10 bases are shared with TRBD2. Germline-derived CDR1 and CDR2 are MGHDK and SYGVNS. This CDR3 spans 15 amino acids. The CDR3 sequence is CTSSAFLAGVDEQYF. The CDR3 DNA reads TGTACCAGCAGTGCTTTCCTAGCGGGAGTCGACGAGCAGTACTTC.

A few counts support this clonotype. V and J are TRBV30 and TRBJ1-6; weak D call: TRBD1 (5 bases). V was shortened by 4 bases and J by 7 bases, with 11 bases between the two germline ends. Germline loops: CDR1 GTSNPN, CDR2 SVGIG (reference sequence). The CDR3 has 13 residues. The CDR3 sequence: CAWTGLRNSPLHF. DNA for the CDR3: TGTGCCTGGACAGGGCTTCGGAATTCACCCCTCCACTTT.

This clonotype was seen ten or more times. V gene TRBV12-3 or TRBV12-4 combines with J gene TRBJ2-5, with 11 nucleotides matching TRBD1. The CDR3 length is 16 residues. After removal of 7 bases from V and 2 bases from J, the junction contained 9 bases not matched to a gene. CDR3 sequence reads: CASTRTGGTRQETQYF. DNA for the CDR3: TGTGCCAGCACCCGGACAGGGGGCACCCGGCAAGAGACCCAGTACTTC.

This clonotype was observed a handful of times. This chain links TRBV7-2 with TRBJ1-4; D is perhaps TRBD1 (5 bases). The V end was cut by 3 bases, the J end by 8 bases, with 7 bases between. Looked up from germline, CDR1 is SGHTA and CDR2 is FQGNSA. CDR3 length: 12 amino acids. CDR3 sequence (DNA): TGTGCCAGCAGCTTCGCAGGGGAAAAACTGTTTTTT. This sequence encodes CASSFAGEKLFF. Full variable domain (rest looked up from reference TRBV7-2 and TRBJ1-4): GAGVSQSPSNKVTEKGKDVELRCDPISGHTALYWYRQSLGQGLEFLIYFQGNSAPDKSGLPSDRFSAERTGGSVSTLTIQRTQQEDSAVYLCASSFAGEKLFFGSGTQLSVL.

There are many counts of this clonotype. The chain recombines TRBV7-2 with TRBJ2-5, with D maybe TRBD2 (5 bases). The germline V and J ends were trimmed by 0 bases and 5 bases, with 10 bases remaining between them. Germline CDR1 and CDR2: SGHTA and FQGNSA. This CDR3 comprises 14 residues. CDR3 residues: CASSLAPQRETQYF. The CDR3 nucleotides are TGTGCCAGCAGCTTAGCTCCACAGCGGGAGACCCAGTACTTC.

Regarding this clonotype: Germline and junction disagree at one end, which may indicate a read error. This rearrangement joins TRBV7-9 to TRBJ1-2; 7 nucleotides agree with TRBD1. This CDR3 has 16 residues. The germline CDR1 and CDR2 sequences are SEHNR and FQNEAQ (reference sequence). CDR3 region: CASSGPKRGDRYGYTF. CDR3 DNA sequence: TGCGCCAGCAGCGGACCGAAACGTGGGGACAGATATGGCTACACCTTC.

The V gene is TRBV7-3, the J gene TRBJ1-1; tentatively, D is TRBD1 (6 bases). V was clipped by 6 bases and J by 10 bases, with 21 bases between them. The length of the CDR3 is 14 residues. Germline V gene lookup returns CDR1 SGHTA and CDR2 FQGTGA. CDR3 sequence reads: CASSFLRDSQGAFF. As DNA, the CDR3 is TGTGCCAGCAGTTTCCTCCGGGACTCACAGGGAGCTTTCTTT.

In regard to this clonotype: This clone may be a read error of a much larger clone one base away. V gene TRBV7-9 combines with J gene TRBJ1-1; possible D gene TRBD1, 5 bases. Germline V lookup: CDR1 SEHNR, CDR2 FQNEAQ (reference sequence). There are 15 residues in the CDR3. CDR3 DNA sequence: TGTGCCAGCAGCTTAGGGGTGGGGACGAACAATGAAGCTTTCTTT. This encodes CASSLGVGTNNEAFF. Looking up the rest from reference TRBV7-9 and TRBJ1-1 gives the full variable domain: DTGVSQNPRHKITKRGQNVTFRCDPISEHNRLYWYRQTLGQGPEFLTYFQNEAQLEKSRLLSDRFSAERPKGSFSTLEIQRTEQGDSAMYLCASSLGVGTNNEAFFGQGTRLTVV.

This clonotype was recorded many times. CDR3 DNA: TGTGCCAGCAGCTTTACCAGAAACACCATATATTTT. Encoded protein: CASSFTRNTIYF. This rearrangement joins TRBV7-2 to TRBJ1-3; D is ambiguous. Germline loops: CDR1 SGHTA, CDR2 FQGNSA. Trimming shortened V by 3 bases and J by 5 bases, and 5 bases separated the two germline ends. CDR3 size: 12 residues.

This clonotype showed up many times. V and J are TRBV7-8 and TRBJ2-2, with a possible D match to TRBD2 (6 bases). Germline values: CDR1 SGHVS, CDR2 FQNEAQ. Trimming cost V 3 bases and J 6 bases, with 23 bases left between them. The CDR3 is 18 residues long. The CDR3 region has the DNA TGTGCCAGCAGCTTCCCCAAGATTGGCGGGAAGGGCGCCGGGGAGCTGTTTTTT. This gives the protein CASSFPKIGGKGAGELFF.

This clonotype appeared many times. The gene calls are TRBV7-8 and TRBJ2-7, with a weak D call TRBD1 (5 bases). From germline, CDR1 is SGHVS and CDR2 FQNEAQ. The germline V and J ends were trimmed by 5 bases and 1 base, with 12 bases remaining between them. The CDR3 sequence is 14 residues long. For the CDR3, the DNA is TGTGCCAGCAGCAACCAGGGTAGATCCTACGAGCAGTACTTC. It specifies CASSNQGRSYEQYF.

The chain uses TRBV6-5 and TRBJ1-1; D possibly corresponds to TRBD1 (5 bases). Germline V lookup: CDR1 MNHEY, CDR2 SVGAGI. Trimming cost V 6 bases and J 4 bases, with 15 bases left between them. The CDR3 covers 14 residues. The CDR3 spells CASSQDYQGTEAFF. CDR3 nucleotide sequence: TGTGCCAGCAGCCAGGACTACCAGGGCACTGAAGCTTTCTTT.

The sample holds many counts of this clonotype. The CDR3 bases are TGTGCCAGTAGTATCGGACAGCAAGCTAACTATGGCTACACCTTC. Translated, it gives CASSIGQQANYGYTF. This sequence joins TRBV19 and TRBJ1-2, with D possibly matching TRBD1 (6 bases). The CDR3 covers 15 residues. With 3 bases removed from V and 0 bases from J, the gap between germline ends came to 11 bases. CDR1 LNHDA and CDR2 SQIVND come from the germline V gene (reference sequence).

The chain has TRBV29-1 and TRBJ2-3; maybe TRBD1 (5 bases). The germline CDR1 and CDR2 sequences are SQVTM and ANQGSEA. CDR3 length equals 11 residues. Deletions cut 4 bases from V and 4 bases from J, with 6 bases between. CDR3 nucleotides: TGCAGCGTTGCAGGGCCAGATACGCAGTATTTT. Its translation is CSVAGPDTQYF.

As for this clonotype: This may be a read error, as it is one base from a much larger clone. The CDR3 is CASSLWDWPQHF. CDR3 DNA: TGTGCCAGCAGTTTATGGGATTGGCCCCAGCATTTT. V is TRBV12-3 or TRBV12-4 and J is TRBJ1-5; D gene ambiguous. This CDR3 is 12 amino acids long. Between the trimmed V and J ends, which lost 2 bases and 9 bases, there was a span of 8 bases.

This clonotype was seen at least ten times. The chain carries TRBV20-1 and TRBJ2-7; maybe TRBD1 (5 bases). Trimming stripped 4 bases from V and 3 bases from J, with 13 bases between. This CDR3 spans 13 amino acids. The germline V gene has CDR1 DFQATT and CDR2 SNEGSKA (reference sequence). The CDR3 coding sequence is TGCAGTGCTACGGGTCAGGGTAACTACGAGCAGTACTTC. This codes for CSATGQGNYEQYF.

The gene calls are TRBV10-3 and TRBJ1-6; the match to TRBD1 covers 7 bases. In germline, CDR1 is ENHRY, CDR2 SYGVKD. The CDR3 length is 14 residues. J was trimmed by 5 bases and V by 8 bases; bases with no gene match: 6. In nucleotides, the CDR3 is TGTGCCATCGGTCCAGGGGGGGATAATTCACCCCTCCACTTT. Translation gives CAIGPGGDNSPLHF.

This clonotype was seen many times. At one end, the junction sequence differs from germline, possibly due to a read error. The CDR3 DNA reads TGTGCCAGCAGCTTAGAGGCGGGGGAGCTGTTTTTT. Its translation: CASSLEAGELFF. The chain recombines TRBV5-1 with TRBJ2-2; D gene unclear. Germline loops: CDR1 SGHRS, CDR2 YFSETQ. This CDR3 spans 12 amino acids.

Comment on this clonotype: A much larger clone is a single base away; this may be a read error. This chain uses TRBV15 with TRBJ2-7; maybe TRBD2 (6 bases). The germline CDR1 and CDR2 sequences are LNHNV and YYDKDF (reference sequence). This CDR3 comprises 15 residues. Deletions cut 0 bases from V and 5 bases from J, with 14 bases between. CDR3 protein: CATSRDRRDGHEQYF. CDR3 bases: TGTGCCACCAGCAGAGATAGGAGGGATGGCCACGAGCAGTACTTC. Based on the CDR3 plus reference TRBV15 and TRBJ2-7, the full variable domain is DAMVIQNPRYQVTQFGKPVTLSCSQTLNHNVMYWYQQKSSQAPKLLFHYYDKDFNNEADTPDNFQSRRPNTSFCFLDIRSPGLGDTAMYLCATSRDRRDGHEQYFGPGTRLTVT.

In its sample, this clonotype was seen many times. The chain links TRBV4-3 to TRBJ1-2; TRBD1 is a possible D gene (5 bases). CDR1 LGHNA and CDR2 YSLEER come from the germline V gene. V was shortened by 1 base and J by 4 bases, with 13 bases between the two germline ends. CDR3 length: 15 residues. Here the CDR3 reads CASSQVGEGVYGYTF. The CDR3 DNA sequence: TGCGCCAGCAGCCAAGTGGGGGAGGGTGTCTATGGCTACACCTTC.